This T cell receptor (beta chain) was identified in a study of Graves' ophthalmopathy and Graves' hyperthyroidism. Study-level findings and limits: A roughly 83% specificity and just under 90% sensitivity were achieved by a 13-signature model that separated ophthalmopathy from stable hyperthyroidism. Ophthalmopathy progression was predicted with approximately 64% sensitivity and approximately 72% specificity.

The CDR3 totals 12 residues. V dropped 7 bases and J dropped 2 bases, with 12 bases sitting between them. Germline CDR1 and CDR2: SQVTM and ANQGSEA. Amplification of TCR beta CDR3 regions used RNA transcripts. The first round was an RT-PCR with HTBI primers, and the second round was a multiplex PCR. MiXCR, applied by TCRdb to the multiplex PCR reads, yields one record per CDR3 protein. Of almost 750,000 distinct CDR3 sequences detected, 40% appear once; the ten largest clones hold approximately 46%. Details on this clonotype: Its specificity is unknown.

Those donors who had ophthalmopathy presented with moderate-to-severe activity, a CAS of ≥3, a NOSPECS of ≥4 and a duration under 3 months. In this cohort, patients with other autoimmune diseases, uncontrolled infections, pregnancy or lactation were excluded. The sequenced sample was peripheral blood. The chain joins TRBV29-1 to TRBJ2-7; unclear D gene. This TCR was recovered from an adult man with Graves' ophthalmopathy. This CDR3 reads CSAMAPTYEQYF. The CDR3 DNA sequence: TGCAGCGCTATGGCCCCAACCTACGAGCAGTACTTC.